Shown below are 18 T cell receptor beta chains from a single sample sequenced in a study of T cell repertoires in cytomegalovirus infection. No antigens are known for them. TCRdb fed the reads into MiXCR, producing one record per CDR3 protein. This sample carries about 830,000 distinct CDR3 sequences, approximately 32% of them seen once, and the ten largest clones take around 12%. The sequencing here drew on cultured CD8+ T cells from PBMCs, taken from culture after CMV antigen stimulation. These receptors originate from a human donor in good health (CMV status not recorded). Some clones in this sample may be carry-over from other donors' samples.

The V gene is TRBV4-1, the J gene TRBJ2-1; the D is unclear. Germline V lookup: CDR1 MGHRA, CDR2 YSYEKL. The ends were cut back, 4 bases at V and 2 bases at J, with 9 bases in the middle. There are 14 residues in the CDR3. CDR3 sequence (DNA): TGCGCCAGCAGCCTAGTCGTGACCTACAATGAGCAGTTCTTC. Protein: CASSLVVTYNEQFF.

This clonotype appeared a few times. J is TRBJ2-7 and V is TRBV4-1; no clear D gene. V lost 0 bases to trimming and J lost 5 bases, with 11 bases between them. CDR3 length: 14 residues. Germline loops: CDR1 MGHRA, CDR2 YSYEKL. DNA of the CDR3: TGCGCCAGCAGCCAAGATCTATTGGCAAACGAGCAGTACTTC. This encodes CASSQDLLANEQYF.

In DNA, the CDR3 is TGTGCCAGCAGCCCGGCGGCGGGGGTTGGAAACATTCAGTACTTC. As protein: CASSPAAGVGNIQYF. The rearrangement links TRBV27 to TRBJ2-4; 7 positions agree with TRBD2. J gave up 6 bases and V 6 bases, and 11 bases lay outside the gene matches. Germline lookup yields CDR1 MNHEY and CDR2 SMNVEV (reference sequence). The CDR3 totals 15 residues.

The CDR3 spells CASLGGTDGAYSPLHF. The CDR3 DNA follows: TGTGCCAGCCTGGGGGGGACGGATGGGGCCTATTCACCCCTCCACTTT. The gene calls are TRBV27 and TRBJ1-6; possibly TRBD1 for D (5 bases). Trimming removed 8 bases at V and 8 bases at J, with 22 bases between. Germline V gene data show CDR1 as MNHEY and CDR2 as SMNVEV (reference sequence). The CDR3 runs to 16 residues.

This clonotype was recorded at least ten times. The chain links TRBV7-2 to TRBJ1-2; the D gene is possibly TRBD1 (6 bases). CDR3 length equals 14 residues. Germline V gives CDR1 SGHTA, CDR2 FQGNSA. V lost 1 base and J lost 0, with 6 bases in between. The CDR3 loop reads CASSLEGANYGYTF. For the CDR3, the DNA is TGTGCCAGCAGCTTAGAGGGGGCTAACTATGGCTACACCTTC.

This chain joins TRBV29-1 and TRBJ2-3; 7 bases align to TRBD2. V trimming: 0 bases; J trimming: 4 bases; junction bases outside the gene matches: 7. Germline V gives CDR1 SQVTM, CDR2 ANQGSEA. This CDR3 is 15 amino acids long. The chain's CDR3 is CSVEDPQRGSDTQYF. CDR3 DNA: TGCAGCGTTGAAGATCCCCAGCGGGGCTCAGATACGCAGTATTTT.

This clonotype came up a few times. The chain uses TRBV9 and TRBJ2-6, with TRBD1 matching over 7 bases. The CDR3 loop spans 18 amino acids. The germline CDR1 and CDR2 sequences are SGDLS and YYNGEE. Germline trimming cut 3 bases from V and 0 bases from J; bases unmatched to any gene: 9. CDR3 bases: TGTGCCAGCAGCGAAACAGGGGAAGTCGGCTCTGGGGCCAACGTCCTGACTTTC. As protein: CASSETGEVGSGANVLTF.

The chain has TRBV12-3 or TRBV12-4 and TRBJ2-3; tentative D call: TRBD2 (5 bases). This CDR3 spans 15 amino acids. The V gene lost 3 bases and the J gene lost 0 bases, with 10 bases spanning the gap. The CDR3: CASSFPSLSTDTQYF. The CDR3 coding sequence is TGTGCCAGCAGTTTTCCTAGCCTCAGCACAGATACGCAGTATTTT.

The V call is TRBV3-1, the J call TRBJ1-6; the D gene is possibly TRBD1 (5 bases). V was shortened by 3 bases and J by 7 bases, with 13 bases between the two germline ends. The CDR3 runs 15 residues. The germline CDR1 and CDR2 sequences are LGHDT and YNNKEL (reference sequence). CDR3 amino acids: CASSQPTARNSPLHF. The CDR3 nucleotides read TGTGCCAGCAGCCAGCCGACAGCAAGGAATTCACCCCTCCACTTT.

This clonotype appeared once. The V gene is TRBV7-9, the J gene TRBJ1-2; 12 nucleotides agree with TRBD1. Germline CDR1 reads SEHNR; CDR2 reads FQNEAQ (reference sequence). The J segment lost 7 bases and the V segment lost 5 bases, leaving 5 bases of the junction unmatched. The CDR3 spans 14 residues. The CDR3 DNA sequence: TGTGCCAGCAGCACCTGGGACAGGGGGCCTGGCTACACCTTC. Encoded protein: CASSTWDRGPGYTF.

This clonotype was counted between two and nine times. The chain recombines TRBV20-1 with TRBJ1-5; 8 bases fit TRBD1. Germline V gives CDR1 DFQATT, CDR2 SNEGSKA (reference sequence). The CDR3 totals 17 residues. Trimming took 0 bases from V and 1 from J; bases not matched to a gene: 8. CDR3 protein: CSARDLGWDRSNQPQHF. The CDR3 region has the DNA TGCAGTGCTAGAGATTTAGGGTGGGACAGGAGCAATCAGCCCCAGCATTTT.

This chain joins TRBV2 and TRBJ2-1, with D maybe TRBD2 (6 bases). Trimming left V 7 bases short and J 7 bases short, with 17 bases between. CDR1 and CDR2 from the germline V gene are SNHLY and FYNNEI. The CDR3 length is 14 residues. In DNA form, the CDR3 reads TGTGCCAGCATCCGCCACAGTGGGGGGAATGAGCAGTTCTTC. Amino acids: CASIRHSGGNEQFF.

This clonotype was counted at least ten times. The chain links TRBV7-9 to TRBJ2-2; D call uncertain. Germline lookup yields CDR1 SEHNR and CDR2 FQNEAQ (reference sequence). The CDR3 has 16 residues. The ends were cut back, 5 bases at V and 0 bases at J, with 13 bases in the middle. CDR3 in amino acids: CASSPRRVTNTGELFF. The CDR3 coding sequence is TGTGCCAGCAGCCCTCGAAGGGTAACGAACACCGGGGAGCTGTTTTTT.

V is TRBV14 and J is TRBJ2-6, with D uncertain. Germline values: CDR1 SGHDN, CDR2 FVKESK. The CDR3 runs 15 residues. V lost 3 bases to trimming and J lost 2 bases, with 8 bases between them. CDR3 nucleotides: TGTGCCAGCAGCCAGCCTGGGGCTGGGGCCAACGTCCTGACTTTC. Amino acid sequence: CASSQPGAGANVLTF.

The V call is TRBV28, the J call TRBJ2-1; 12 bases are shared with TRBD2. This CDR3 is built from 14 residues. V gave up 6 bases and J gave up 13 bases; unmatched junction bases: 10. The V gene's germline CDR1 is MDHEN and CDR2 SYDVKM. The CDR3: CASSERLAGGGQFF. The CDR3, as DNA: TGTGCCAGCAGCGAGCGGCTAGCGGGGGGGGGACAGTTCTTC.

Written as DNA, the CDR3 is TGTGCCAGCAGTTACTCGGGACCCCTCCTGAACACTGAAGCTTTCTTT. Protein sequence: CASSYSGPLLNTEAFF. The chain carries TRBV6-5 and TRBJ1-1; weak D call: TRBD1 (5 bases). The CDR3 loop spans 16 amino acids. Germline V lookup: CDR1 MNHEY, CDR2 SVGAGI. Trimming took off 0 bases at V and 0 bases at J, with 11 bases between the two ends.

This clonotype was seen only a few times. The rearrangement links TRBV6-2 or TRBV6-3 to TRBJ2-3; 11 positions match TRBD2. CDR3 length: 17 amino acids. Per germline, CDR1 MNHEY and CDR2 SVGEGT. V shed 0 bases, J shed 4 bases, and the junction held 6 bases outside the gene matches. The CDR3 spells CASSYSNSGGAPDTQYF. Here the CDR3 DNA reads TGTGCCAGCAGTTACTCGAATAGCGGGGGGGCCCCAGATACGCAGTATTTT.

As concerns this clonotype: At one end the junction does not follow the germline gene, possibly because of a read error. The chain links TRBV7-9 to TRBJ2-1, with a weak D call TRBD1 (7 bases). This CDR3 is built from 16 residues. CDR1 and CDR2 (germline): SEHNR, FQNEAQ (reference sequence). This chain's CDR3 is CVSSSQGTLSYNEQFF. The DNA for the CDR3 is TGTGTCAGCAGCTCACAGGGGACTCTCTCCTACAATGAGCAGTTCTTC.